This T cell receptor beta chain was captured by sequencing in a study of molecular identifiers for immune sequencing clone quantification. Study information: In replicates, RNA from approximately 22,000 or 94,000 naive CD8 cells was divided five ways and four parts were sequenced. Whole-study findings and limits: Clones exceeding 20 RNA copies carried over 98% of effector molecules but under 1% of naive-cell molecules.

Regarding this clonotype: Its cognate antigen is unknown.

The authors built bulk TCR libraries by previously described methods with listed TCR primers. TCRdb independently ran MiXCR on the PCR reads; one entry per CDR3 protein. The top ten clones hold 0.94% of a sample with 85,000 to 100,000 distinct CDR3 sequences, less than 25% of them seen once. Researchers sorted naive CD8 T cells as cells that were CD8+CD4-CCR7+CD45RA+. Input material: naive CD8+ T cells from blood, with Jurkat cell RNA spiked in. Subset here: FACS-sorted CD8+CD4-CCR7+CD45RA+ naive T cells. The TCR comes from a human donor in good health. Some libraries in this study had Jurkat cell RNA spiked in.

CDR3 coding DNA: TGTGCCAGCAGCTCCTCCAGGGGGCGGAGGTGGGAGCAGTACTTC. Its translation: CASSSSRGRRWEQYF. V usage is TRBV13 and J usage is TRBJ2-7; 8 bases match TRBD1. V shed 4 bases and J 7 bases; nucleotides not matched to a gene: 12. The CDR3 is 15 amino acids. Germline V gene lookup returns CDR1 PRHDT and CDR2 FYEKMQ (reference sequence).